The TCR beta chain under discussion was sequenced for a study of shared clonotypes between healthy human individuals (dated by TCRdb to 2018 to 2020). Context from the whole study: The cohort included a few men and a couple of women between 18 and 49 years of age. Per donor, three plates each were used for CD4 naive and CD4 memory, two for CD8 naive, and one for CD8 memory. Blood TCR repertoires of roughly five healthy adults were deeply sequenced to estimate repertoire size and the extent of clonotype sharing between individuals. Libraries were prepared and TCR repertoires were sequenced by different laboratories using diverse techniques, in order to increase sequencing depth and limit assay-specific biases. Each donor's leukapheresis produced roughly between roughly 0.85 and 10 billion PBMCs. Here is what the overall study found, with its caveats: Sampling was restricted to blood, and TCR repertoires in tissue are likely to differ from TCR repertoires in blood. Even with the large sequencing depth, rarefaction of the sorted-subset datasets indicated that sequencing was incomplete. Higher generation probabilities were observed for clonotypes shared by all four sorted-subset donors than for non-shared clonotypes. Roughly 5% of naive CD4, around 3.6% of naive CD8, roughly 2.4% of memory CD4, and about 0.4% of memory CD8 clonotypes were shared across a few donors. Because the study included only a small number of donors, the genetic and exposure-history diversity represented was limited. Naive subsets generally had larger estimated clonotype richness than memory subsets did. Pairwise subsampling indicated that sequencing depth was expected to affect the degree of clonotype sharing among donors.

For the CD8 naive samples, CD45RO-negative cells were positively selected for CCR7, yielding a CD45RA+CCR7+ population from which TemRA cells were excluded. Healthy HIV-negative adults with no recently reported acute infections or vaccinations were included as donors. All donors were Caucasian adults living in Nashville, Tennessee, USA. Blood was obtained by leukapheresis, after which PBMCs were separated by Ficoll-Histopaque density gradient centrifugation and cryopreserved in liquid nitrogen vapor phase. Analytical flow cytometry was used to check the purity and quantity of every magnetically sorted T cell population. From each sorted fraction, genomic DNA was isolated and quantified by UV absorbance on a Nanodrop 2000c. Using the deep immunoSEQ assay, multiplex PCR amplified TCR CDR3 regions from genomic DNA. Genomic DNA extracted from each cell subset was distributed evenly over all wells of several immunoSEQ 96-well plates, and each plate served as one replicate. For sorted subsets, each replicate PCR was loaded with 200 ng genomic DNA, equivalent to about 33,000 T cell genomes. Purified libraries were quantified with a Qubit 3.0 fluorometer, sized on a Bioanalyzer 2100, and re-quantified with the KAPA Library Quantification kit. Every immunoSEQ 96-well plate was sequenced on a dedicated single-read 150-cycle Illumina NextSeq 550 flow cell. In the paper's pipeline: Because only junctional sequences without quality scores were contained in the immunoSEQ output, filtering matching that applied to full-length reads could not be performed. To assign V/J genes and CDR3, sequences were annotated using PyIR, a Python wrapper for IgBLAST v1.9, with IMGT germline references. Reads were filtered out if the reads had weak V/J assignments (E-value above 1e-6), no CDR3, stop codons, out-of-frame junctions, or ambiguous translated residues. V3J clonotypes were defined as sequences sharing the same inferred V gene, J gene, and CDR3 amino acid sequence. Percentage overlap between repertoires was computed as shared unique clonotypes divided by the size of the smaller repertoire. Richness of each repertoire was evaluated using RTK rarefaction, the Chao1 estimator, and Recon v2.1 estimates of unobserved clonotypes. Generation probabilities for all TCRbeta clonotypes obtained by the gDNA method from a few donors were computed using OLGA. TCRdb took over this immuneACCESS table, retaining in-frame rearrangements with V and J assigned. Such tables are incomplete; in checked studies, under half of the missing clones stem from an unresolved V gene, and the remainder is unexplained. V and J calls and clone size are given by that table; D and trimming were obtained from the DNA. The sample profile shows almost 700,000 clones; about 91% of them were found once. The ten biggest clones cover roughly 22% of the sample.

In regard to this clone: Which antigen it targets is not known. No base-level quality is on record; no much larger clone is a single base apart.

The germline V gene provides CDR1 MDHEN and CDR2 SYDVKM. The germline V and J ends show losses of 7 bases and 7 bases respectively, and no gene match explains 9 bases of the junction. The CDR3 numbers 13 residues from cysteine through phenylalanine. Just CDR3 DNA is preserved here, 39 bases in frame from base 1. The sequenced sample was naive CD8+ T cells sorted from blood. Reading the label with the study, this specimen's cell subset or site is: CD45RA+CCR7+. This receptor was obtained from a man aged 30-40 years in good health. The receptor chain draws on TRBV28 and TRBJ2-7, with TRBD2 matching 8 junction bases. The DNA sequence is TGTGCCAGCACCCTAGCGGGCGCGGGGGAGCAGTACTTC. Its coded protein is CASTLAGAGEQYF.